The present T cell receptor beta chain was sequenced within a study of shared clonotypes between healthy human individuals. Study background: The study enrolled a couple of women and three men aged 18 to 49. Regarding the study as a whole: Naive subsets, compared against memory subsets, generally had larger estimated richness values.

The germline V and J ends were trimmed by 5 bases and 3 bases, with 14 bases remaining between them. The CDR3 runs 15 residues. Per the germline V gene, CDR1 is LNHDA and CDR2 is SQIVND (reference sequence). The data were produced by immunoSEQ multiplex PCR, yet TCRdb's version contains in-frame clones alone and is incomplete. The data contain roughly 1,100,000 clones, roughly 80% of them singletons. Comments on this clone: Antigen unknown.

The TCR comes from a man aged 18-30 years in good health. The sample was memory CD4+ T cells sorted from blood. Subset reported: CD45RA-negative fraction. The gene calls are TRBV19 and TRBJ1-5; no clear D gene. DNA for the CDR3: TGTGCCAGTAGTCCGGGAACCATAGCCAATCAGCCCCAGCATTTT. Amino acid sequence: CASSPGTIANQPQHF.